The 24 T cell receptor beta chains listed next were all sequenced from one sample in a study of cytotoxic CD8 clonotypes in ibrutinib-treated CLL. TCRdb's copy holds only in-frame clones and misses some; the assay was immunoSEQ multiplex PCR. Seen here are approximately 200,000 clones, approximately 68% observed once, and the top ten hold around an eighth. Sequenced here: PBMCs, sampled after 24 months of ibrutinib treatment. These receptors all stem from a human donor with chronic lymphocytic leukemia.

The chain uses TRBV4-3 and TRBJ2-7; D is unresolved. This CDR3 comprises 17 residues. V gave up 0 bases and J gave up 1 base, with 16 bases separating them. Germline V gene lookup returns CDR1 LGHNA and CDR2 YSLEER. The CDR3 DNA follows: TGCGCCAGCAGCCAAGATCTGGGCAGGATCACTTCCTACGAGCAGTACTTC. As protein: CASSQDLGRITSYEQYF.

The J gene is TRBJ2-7, the V gene TRBV27; D perhaps matches TRBD2 (5 bases). The CDR3 is 18 amino acids. V shed 7 bases and J shed 6 bases, with 31 bases lying between them. Germline loops: CDR1 MNHEY, CDR2 SMNVEV (reference sequence). CDR3 nucleotide sequence: TGTGCCAGCATACCCCGCCTCTTTAAGCGGAACTTGAGACTCGAGCAGTACTTC. Its protein is CASIPRLFKRNLRLEQYF.

The gene calls are TRBV5-5 and TRBJ1-2, with a possible D match to TRBD1 (6 bases). The V gene's germline CDR1 is SGHKS and CDR2 YYEKEE (reference sequence). The CDR3 is 15 amino acids. Trimming stripped 0 bases from V and 4 bases from J, with 13 bases between. CDR3 DNA sequence: TGTGCCAGCAGCTTGGCCTTGACAGGTGGCTATGGCTACACCTTC. Amino acid sequence: CASSLALTGGYGYTF.

This clone was detected only a few times. The V gene is TRBV5-4, the J gene TRBJ1-5; no firm D call. This CDR3 contains 12 residues. CDR1 is SGHNT and CDR2 is YYREEE in the germline V gene (reference sequence). Trimming shortened V by 0 bases and J by 7 bases, and 5 bases separated the two germline ends. The CDR3 nucleotides are TGTGCCAGCAGCTTGGATTCGCAGCCCCAGCATTTT. This codes for CASSLDSQPQHF. The variable domain in full, with the rest retrieved from reference TRBV5-4 and TRBJ1-5, is ETGVTQSPTHLIKTRGQQVTLRCSSQSGHNTVSWYQQALGQGPQFIFQYYREEENGRGNFPPRFSGLQFPNYSSELNVNALELDDSALYLCASSLDSQPQHFGDGTRLSIL.

The V gene is TRBV19, the J gene TRBJ1-1; D is undetermined. CDR1 is LNHDA, CDR2 SQIVND, per germline (reference sequence). Trimming took 10 bases from V and 6 from J, leaving 18 bases between them. This CDR3 spans 13 amino acids. The CDR3: CATTIGAPAEAFF. For the CDR3, the DNA is TGTGCCACTACCATCGGCGCACCAGCTGAAGCTTTCTTT. Filled out from reference TRBV19 and TRBJ1-1, the complete variable domain reads DGGITQSPKYLFRKEGQNVTLSCEQNLNHDAMYWYRQDPGQGLRLIYYSQIVNDFQKGDIAEGYSVSREKKESFPLTVTSAQKNPTAFYLCATTIGAPAEAFFGQGTRLTVV.

The chain combines TRBV6-4 with TRBJ2-1; unclear D gene. The V gene's germline CDR1 is MRHNA and CDR2 SNTAGT. The CDR3 is made up of 15 amino acids. The V end was cut by 3 bases, the J end by 6 bases, with 15 bases between. This CDR3 is CASSERGYEGNEQFF. The CDR3 DNA reads TGTGCCAGCAGTGAGCGTGGATATGAAGGCAATGAGCAGTTCTTC.

This sequence joins TRBV11-2 and TRBJ2-1, with 11 bases that match TRBD2. Germline trimming cut 5 bases from V and 4 bases from J; bases unmatched to any gene: 4. This CDR3 region has 15 residues. CDR1 and CDR2 from the germline V gene are SGHAT and FQNNGV. The CDR3 here is CASSTLAGGYNEQFF. The CDR3 DNA follows: TGTGCCAGCAGCACTCTAGCGGGAGGTTACAATGAGCAGTTCTTC.

The rearrangement uses TRBV19 and TRBJ2-6; D ambiguous. V was clipped by 4 bases and J by 1 base, with 2 bases between them. CDR3 size: 13 residues. CDR1 LNHDA and CDR2 SQIVND come from the germline V gene (reference sequence). The CDR3 is CASSRSGANVLTF. DNA of the CDR3: TGTGCCAGTAGTAGATCTGGGGCCAACGTCCTGACTTTC. Full variable domain (outside the CDR3, taken from reference TRBV19 and TRBJ2-6): DGGITQSPKYLFRKEGQNVTLSCEQNLNHDAMYWYRQDPGQGLRLIYYSQIVNDFQKGDIAEGYSVSREKKESFPLTVTSAQKNPTAFYLCASSRSGANVLTFGAGSRLTVL.

The J gene is TRBJ2-7, the V gene TRBV7-8; 7 bases fit TRBD1. This CDR3 has 16 amino acids. V dropped 3 bases and J dropped 5; count of bases not matched to a gene: 13. Germline lookup yields CDR1 SGHVS and CDR2 FQNEAQ. CDR3 sequence reads: CASSLGTVKGSDEQYF. CDR3 sequence (DNA): TGTGCCAGCAGCTTGGGGACAGTTAAAGGGTCGGACGAGCAGTACTTC.

The genes are TRBV11-2 and TRBJ2-3; 11 bases line up with TRBD2. Germline V CDR1 and CDR2: SGHAT, FQNNGV. The ends lost 6 bases at V and 1 base at J; junction bases unmatched: 12. CDR3 size: 18 residues. The CDR3 protein is CASSPGTSGLQGTDTQYF. The CDR3 coding sequence is TGTGCCAGCAGTCCCGGGACTAGCGGACTTCAAGGCACAGATACGCAGTATTTT.

The gene calls are TRBV30 and TRBJ1-1, with TRBD1 matching over 7 bases. Trimming took 3 bases from V and 6 from J; bases not matched to a gene: 10. The CDR3 is 14 residues long. Germline V gives CDR1 GTSNPN, CDR2 SVGIG (reference sequence). CDR3 in amino acids: CAWSSRDRPPEAFF. In nucleotides, the CDR3 is TGTGCCTGGAGCTCTCGGGACAGACCCCCTGAAGCTTTCTTT. The full variable domain, with the rest looked up from reference TRBV30 and TRBJ1-1, is SQTIHQWPATLVQPVGSPLSLECTVEGTSNPNLYWYRQAAGRGLQLLFYSVGIGQISSEVPQNLSASRPQDRQFILSSKKLLLSDSGFYLCAWSSRDRPPEAFFGQGTRLTVV.

This clone was seen just once. The J gene is TRBJ2-7, the V gene TRBV7-2, with 10 bases identical to TRBD1. This CDR3 is built from 15 residues. With V trimmed by 5 bases and J by 2 bases, 6 bases remained unmatched. Germline CDR1 SGHTA, CDR2 FQGNSA. CDR3 region: CASSQGQGRTYEQYF. The CDR3 DNA follows: TGTGCCAGCAGCCAGGGACAGGGGAGAACCTACGAGCAGTACTTC. The entire variable domain, with the rest obtained from reference TRBV7-2 and TRBJ2-7, is as follows: GAGVSQSPSNKVTEKGKDVELRCDPISGHTALYWYRQSLGQGLEFLIYFQGNSAPDKSGLPSDRFSAERTGGSVSTLTIQRTQQEDSAVYLCASSQGQGRTYEQYFGPGTRLTVT.

The chain joins TRBV15 to TRBJ2-7, with D possibly TRBD2 on 5 matching bases. V was trimmed by 1 base and J by 3 bases, leaving 7 bases between them. The germline V gene encodes CDR1 LNHNV and CDR2 YYDKDF (reference sequence). This CDR3 is built from 13 residues. CDR3 sequence reads: CATSRATSYEQYF. CDR3 DNA: TGTGCCACCAGCAGAGCAACTAGCTACGAGCAGTACTTC.

The rearrangement links TRBV27 to TRBJ2-1; D may be TRBD2 (5 bases). Germline CDR1 reads MNHEY; CDR2 reads SMNVEV (reference sequence). The CDR3 is 16 amino acids. Trimming removed 0 bases at V and 7 bases at J, with 16 bases between. The CDR3 sequence is CASSLSGVASRNEQFF. The CDR3 DNA is TGTGCCAGCAGTTTATCGGGAGTAGCTTCCAGAAATGAGCAGTTCTTC.

J is TRBJ2-7 and V is TRBV6-5; 9 nucleotides match TRBD1. J gave up 2 bases and V 6 bases, and 8 bases lay outside the gene matches. This CDR3 is 15 amino acids long. The germline gives CDR1 MNHEY, CDR2 SVGAGI. The CDR3 region has the DNA TGTGCCAGCAGGCCGGGGACAGGGAGAACCTACGAGCAGTACTTC. Its protein product is CASRPGTGRTYEQYF.

The rearrangement uses TRBV11-2 and TRBJ1-2, with 8 bases matching TRBD1. From germline, CDR1 is SGHAT and CDR2 FQNNGV. This CDR3 contains 15 residues. The J segment lost 9 bases and the V segment lost 5 bases, leaving 14 bases of the junction unmatched. The CDR3 DNA follows: TGTGCCAGCAGCCCATCCCGGGACAGGCTTGGGCGCTACACCTTC. Translating gives CASSPSRDRLGRYTF.

The chain joins TRBV7-9 to TRBJ2-2; no definite D call. Germline V lookup: CDR1 SEHNR, CDR2 FQNEAQ (reference sequence). The CDR3 consists of 14 residues. V lost 5 bases to trimming and J lost 3 bases, with 10 bases between them. The CDR3: CASSPRLDTGELFF. In nucleotides, the CDR3 is TGTGCCAGCAGCCCACGACTGGACACCGGGGAGCTGTTTTTT. The complete variable domain, with remaining parts taken from reference TRBV7-9 and TRBJ2-2, reads DTGVSQNPRHKITKRGQNVTFRCDPISEHNRLYWYRQTLGQGPEFLTYFQNEAQLEKSRLLSDRFSAERPKGSFSTLEIQRTEQGDSAMYLCASSPRLDTGELFFGEGSRLTVL.

The genes are TRBV5-4 and TRBJ1-1; 7 bases are shared with TRBD1. This CDR3 comprises 15 residues. Looked up from germline, CDR1 is SGHNT and CDR2 is YYREEE (reference sequence). The junction had 11 bases not matched to a gene; V was cut back by 4 bases and J by 5 bases. DNA of the CDR3: TGTGCCAGCAGCATCGACAGGGCCCGCGTTACTGAAGCTTTCTTT. Translating gives CASSIDRARVTEAFF.

The chain combines TRBV7-2 with TRBJ2-5; either TRBD1 or TRBD2 may supply D (6 bases each). Trimming cost V 5 bases and J 7 bases, with 20 bases left between them. In germline, CDR1 is SGHTA, CDR2 FQGNSA. There are 15 residues in the CDR3. This chain's CDR3 is CASSNAGTGLGTQYF. The CDR3 bases are TGTGCCAGCAGCAACGCGGGAACAGGGCTCGGGACCCAGTACTTC. The full variable domain, with the rest looked up from reference TRBV7-2 and TRBJ2-5, is GAGVSQSPSNKVTEKGKDVELRCDPISGHTALYWYRQSLGQGLEFLIYFQGNSAPDKSGLPSDRFSAERTGGSVSTLTIQRTQQEDSAVYLCASSNAGTGLGTQYFGPGTRLLVL.

The V gene is TRBV7-2, the J gene TRBJ2-7; 7 nucleotides align to TRBD2. J lost 6 bases, V lost 5 bases, and 10 bases had no gene match. There are 14 residues in the CDR3. Germline V CDR1 and CDR2: SGHTA, FQGNSA. The chain's CDR3 is CASSPTMGRAEQYF. The CDR3 DNA sequence: TGTGCCAGCAGCCCCACTATGGGGAGGGCCGAGCAGTACTTC. Using reference TRBV7-2 and TRBJ2-7 for the parts outside the CDR3, the full variable domain is GAGVSQSPSNKVTEKGKDVELRCDPISGHTALYWYRQSLGQGLEFLIYFQGNSAPDKSGLPSDRFSAERTGGSVSTLTIQRTQQEDSAVYLCASSPTMGRAEQYFGPGTRLTVT.

V gene TRBV6-4 combines with J gene TRBJ2-2, with a possible D match to TRBD1 (6 bases). The CDR3 contains 13 residues. The germline V and J ends were trimmed by 5 bases and 7 bases, with 11 bases remaining between them. The germline V gene encodes CDR1 MRHNA and CDR2 SNTAGT. The CDR3 region is CASSRQEVGELFF. The CDR3 region has the DNA TGTGCCAGCAGTCGACAGGAGGTCGGGGAGCTGTTTTTT.

This clone has a handful of counts. The chain combines TRBV5-4 with TRBJ2-1; no definite D call. Germline V gives CDR1 SGHNT, CDR2 YYREEE (reference sequence). V lost 2 bases, J lost 2 bases, and 11 bases lay in between. This CDR3 contains 15 residues. In DNA, the CDR3 is TGTGCCAGCAGCTTAGAAATTGGCACCTACAATGAGCAGTTCTTC. It yields the protein CASSLEIGTYNEQFF.

The chain carries TRBV5-4 and TRBJ2-3; D is unresolved. V was trimmed by 5 bases and J by 5 bases, leaving 12 bases between them. This CDR3 has 13 amino acids. Germline V gene sequence: CDR1 SGHNT, CDR2 YYREEE (reference sequence). CDR3 sequence (DNA): TGTGCCAGCAGAAGGAGATCAGAAGATACGCAGTATTTT. Protein sequence: CASRRRSEDTQYF.

For the CDR3, the DNA is TGCAGTGCTCACCACGACTATGGCTACACCTTC. Translating gives CSAHHDYGYTF. The chain uses TRBV20-1 and TRBJ1-2; D is uncertain. Germline CDR1 DFQATT, CDR2 SNEGSKA (reference sequence). Trimming removed 5 bases from V and 3 bases from J, with 7 bases in between. The CDR3 totals 11 residues.